This T cell receptor (beta chain) was observed in a study of beta chain features in type 1 diabetes. The authors reverse transcribed all of the isolated RNA, so sequencing captured expressed TCRB transcripts. The protocol was immunoSEQ multiplex PCR, while the TCRdb copy is restricted to in-frame clones and leaves out a portion. The data contain hundreds of thousands of clones, roughly 15% of them singletons. Germline V gives CDR1 SGHRS, CDR2 YFSETQ. Trimming removed 0 bases from V and 0 bases from J, with 10 bases in between. The CDR3 totals 16 residues. This chain uses TRBV5-1 with TRBJ1-5; D remains ambiguous. The sequence came from a man aged 18 to 30 in good health. The sequenced sample was naive CD4+ T cells from blood. The CDR3 nucleotides are TGCGCCAGCAGCTTGGAGGGAGCAAATAGCAATCAGCCCCAGCATTTT. As protein: CASSLEGANSNQPQHF.